Each of the 23 T cell receptor beta chains below was sequenced from the same sample in a study of blood T cell repertoires in COVID-19. Method: immunoSEQ multiplex PCR; TCRdb's copy keeps in-frame clones and lacks some. The table includes about 260,000 clones, approximately 90% detected once. The sequenced sample consisted of PBMCs or T cells enriched from blood (not recorded which). The receptor set was obtained from a man in his forties or fifties who had been exposed to COVID-19.

This chain connects TRBV7-9 to TRBJ2-7; TRBD1 aligns across 9 bases. The CDR3 contains 14 residues. The V segment lost 5 bases and the J segment 7 bases; nucleotides outside the gene matches: 9. Per the germline V gene, CDR1 is SEHNR and CDR2 is FQNEAQ (reference sequence). The CDR3 bases are TGTGCCAGCAGCCCGCAACAGGGGGCGAGTGAGCAGTACTTC. This sequence encodes CASSPQQGASEQYF.

The V and J genes are TRBV24-1 and TRBJ2-7; TRBD2 agrees at 8 bases. The V segment lost 5 bases and the J segment 5 bases; nucleotides outside the gene matches: 10. The CDR3 loop spans 15 amino acids. From germline, CDR1 is KGHDR and CDR2 SFDVKD. CDR3 nucleotides: TGTGCCACCAGTGGGGAGGGCGGGAGGAGAAACGAGCAGTACGTC. Residues: CATSGEGGRRNEQYV.

This chain uses TRBV19 with TRBJ2-1; 7 bases are a match to TRBD2. The CDR3 spans 14 residues. V shed 5 bases, J shed 3 bases, and the junction held 4 bases outside the gene matches. The germline V gene has CDR1 LNHDA and CDR2 SQIVND (reference sequence). DNA for the CDR3: TGTGCCAGTAGTTCGGGGAGGGACTACAATGAGCAGTTCTTC. Translated, it gives CASSSGRDYNEQFF.

This clone was seen just once. The CDR3 reads CASSKRQATNEKLFF. CDR3 in DNA: TGTGCCAGCAGCAAAAGACAGGCAACTAATGAAAAACTGTTTTTT. V usage is TRBV3-1 (or the pseudogene TRBV3-2) and J usage is TRBJ1-4; tentative D call: TRBD1 (6 bases). CDR1 is LGHDT, CDR2 YNNKEL, per germline (reference sequence). Trimming cost V 5 bases and J 0 bases, with 10 bases left between them. The CDR3 sequence is 15 residues long.

The chain recombines TRBV28 with TRBJ2-3; the match to TRBD2 covers 14 bases. The CDR3 is 19 amino acids. V trimming: 2 bases; J trimming: 1 base; junction bases outside the gene matches: 8. CDR1 and CDR2 from the germline V gene are MDHEN and SYDVKM. The CDR3: CASSLELGTSGGGTDTQYF. CDR3 coding DNA: TGTGCCAGCAGTTTAGAGCTCGGGACTAGCGGGGGCGGCACAGATACGCAGTATTTT.

The table lists this clone with a few counts. The V and J genes are TRBV2 and TRBJ2-7; the D gene is possibly TRBD1 (5 bases). The CDR3 sequence is 14 residues long. V was trimmed by 6 bases and J by 3 bases, leaving 15 bases between them. Germline V CDR1 and CDR2: SNHLY, FYNNEI. CDR3 nucleotides: TGTGCCAGCAGACATTTGGGGCAGAACTACGAGCAGTACGTC. Protein: CASRHLGQNYEQYV.

The chain joins TRBV2 to TRBJ1-1, with D unclear. This CDR3 spans 14 amino acids. Germline V gene sequence: CDR1 SNHLY, CDR2 FYNNEI. Between the trimmed V and J ends, which lost 7 bases and 5 bases, there was a span of 17 bases. CDR3 in DNA: TGTGCCAGCACAACGGGGAATCGGGCGACTGAAGCTTTCTTT. It encodes CASTTGNRATEAFF.

This sequence joins TRBV7-9 and TRBJ1-6; D remains unclear. The germline V and J ends were trimmed by 4 bases and 5 bases, with 9 bases remaining between them. Germline loops: CDR1 SEHNR, CDR2 FQNEAQ (reference sequence). This CDR3 contains 14 residues. The CDR3 bases are TGTGCCAGCAGCTCGAGAGCGAATAATTCACCCCTCCACTTT. This codes for CASSSRANNSPLHF.

This CDR3 is CASSQSGHLSGNTIYF. The CDR3 coding sequence is TGCGCCAGCAGCCAGTCGGGACACCTCTCTGGAAACACCATATATTTT. The chain links TRBV4-1 to TRBJ1-3; D possibly corresponds to TRBD1 (6 bases). Trimming left V 3 bases short and J 0 bases short, with 12 bases between. The germline gives CDR1 MGHRA, CDR2 YSYEKL. The CDR3 consists of 16 residues.

The chain carries TRBV5-1 and TRBJ1-1, with D possibly TRBD1 on 6 matching bases. Germline V gene data show CDR1 as SGHRS and CDR2 as YFSETQ. The CDR3 consists of 17 residues. The V gene lost 0 bases and the J gene lost 1 base, with 16 bases spanning the gap. The CDR3, as DNA: TGCGCCAGCAGCTTGGAAGGGTCCGGACAGAGGAACACTGAAGCTTTCTTT. It encodes CASSLEGSGQRNTEAFF.

V gene TRBV18 combines with J gene TRBJ1-2; possible D gene TRBD1, 6 bases. CDR1 and CDR2 from the germline V gene are KGHSH and LQKENI. The ends were cut back, 4 bases at V and 0 bases at J, with 15 bases in the middle. This CDR3 is 16 amino acids long. CDR3 sequence reads: CASSLTGALANYGYTF. The CDR3 bases are TGTGCCAGCTCACTGACAGGAGCATTAGCTAACTATGGCTACACCTTC.

The V and J genes are TRBV30 and TRBJ1-6, with 9 bases identical to TRBD1. Germline V lookup: CDR1 GTSNPN, CDR2 SVGIG (reference sequence). The V segment lost 5 bases and the J segment 8 bases; nucleotides outside the gene matches: 10. The CDR3 covers 15 residues. The CDR3 coding sequence is TGTGCCTGGCGGACCGGGACAGGGTTATATTCACCCCTCCACTTT. This translates into CAWRTGTGLYSPLHF.

V usage is TRBV6-4 and J usage is TRBJ2-1; TRBD1 matches at 8 bases. Unmatched junction bases numbered 3, after V lost 5 bases and J lost 6 bases. Looked up from germline, CDR1 is MRHNA and CDR2 is SNTAGT. The CDR3 sequence is 13 residues long. The CDR3 DNA reads TGTGCCAGCAGTTTTACAGGGGGCAATGAGCAGTTCTTC. Protein: CASSFTGGNEQFF.

The chain recombines TRBV5-6 with TRBJ1-2; D is undetermined. The CDR3 has 14 residues. Germline CDR1 reads SGHDT; CDR2 reads YYEEEE. V lost 1 base and J 2 bases, leaving 9 bases between the germline ends. CDR3: CASSLRRGNYGYTF. CDR3 in DNA: TGTGCCAGCAGCTTGAGGAGAGGAAACTATGGCTACACCTTC.

Concerning this clone itself: Germline and junction disagree at one end, which may indicate a read error. The chain combines TRBV7-7 with TRBJ2-5; 14 nucleotides align to TRBD2. The CDR3 is 15 residues long. CDR1 SSHAT and CDR2 FNYEAQ come from the germline V gene (reference sequence). The CDR3 nucleotides are TGTGCTAGCAGCTTAGGACTAGCGGGAGGTGAGACCCAGTACTTC. It is translated as CASSLGLAGGETQYF.

The CDR3 region is CATSDPGQAFVQFF. CDR3 coding DNA: TGTGCCACCAGTGACCCGGGACAGGCGTTCGTGCAGTTCTTC. The chain links TRBV24-1 to TRBJ2-1, with 8 bases aligning to TRBD1. The J segment lost 12 bases and the V segment lost 4 bases, leaving 10 bases of the junction unmatched. This CDR3 comprises 14 residues. Looked up from germline, CDR1 is KGHDR and CDR2 is SFDVKD.

The rearrangement uses TRBV29-1 and TRBJ1-1, with 9 bases fitting TRBD1. Germline lookup yields CDR1 SQVTM and CDR2 ANQGSEA. Trimming cost V 6 bases and J 11 bases; bases outside gene matches: 7. There are 11 residues in the CDR3. In nucleotides, the CDR3 is TGCAGCGTCGGGACAGGGACGATGGCTTTCTTT. Translated: CSVGTGTMAFF.

V and J are TRBV24-1 and TRBJ1-2, with D tentatively TRBD1 (5 bases). The V end lost 1 base, the J end lost 3 bases, and 11 bases lay between the germline ends. CDR3 length: 15 residues. From germline, CDR1 is KGHDR and CDR2 SFDVKD. This CDR3 reads CATSDFREGYYGYTF. The CDR3 nucleotides read TGTGCCACCAGTGATTTCAGGGAGGGGTACTATGGCTACACCTTC.

The genes are TRBV4-2 and TRBJ2-1; no definite D call. The CDR3 contains 13 residues. Germline lookup yields CDR1 LGHNA and CDR2 YNFKEQ. The V and J ends lost 0 bases and 10 bases respectively, with 10 bases between them. The CDR3 DNA is TGTGCCAGCAGCCAAGATCGTGGGCAGGAGCAGTTCTTC. Protein sequence: CASSQDRGQEQFF.

The gene calls are TRBV11-2 and TRBJ1-2; no clear D gene. With 1 base removed from V and 8 bases from J, the gap between germline ends came to 17 bases. The CDR3 spans 15 residues. The germline CDR1 and CDR2 sequences are SGHAT and FQNNGV. The CDR3 spells CASSLGGWALWGYTF. The CDR3 DNA follows: TGTGCCAGCAGCTTAGGAGGGTGGGCATTATGGGGCTACACCTTC.

The gene calls are TRBV5-1 and TRBJ1-1; D possibly corresponds to TRBD1 (6 bases). Germline V gene lookup returns CDR1 SGHRS and CDR2 YFSETQ. The CDR3 totals 16 residues. V was shortened by 0 bases and J by 0 bases, with 12 bases between the two germline ends. CDR3 amino acids: CASSLAAGVMNTEAFF. The CDR3 DNA follows: TGCGCCAGCAGCTTGGCGGCAGGGGTTATGAACACTGAAGCTTTCTTT.

This chain joins TRBV11-2 and TRBJ2-5; TRBD1 matches 9 bases. Per the germline V gene, CDR1 is SGHAT and CDR2 is FQNNGV. CDR3 length: 15 residues. After removal of 5 bases from V and 4 bases from J, the junction contained 8 bases not matched to a gene. The DNA of the CDR3 is TGTGCCAGCAGCAACCGGGACAGGGAGGGAGAGACCCAGTACTTC. Its translation is CASSNRDREGETQYF. Supplemented by reference TRBV11-2 and TRBJ2-5, the full variable domain reads EAGVAQSPRYKIIEKRQSVAFWCNPISGHATLYWYQQILGQGPKLLIQFQNNGVVDDSQLPKDRFSAERLKGVDSTLKIQPAKLEDSAVYLCASSNRDREGETQYFGPGTRLLVL.

The CDR3 bases are TGTGCCAGCACCTTCACCAGACTAGCGGGATTTGGGGGATCCTACAATGAGCAGTTCTTC. Translated: CASTFTRLAGFGGSYNEQFF. The chain uses TRBV27 and TRBJ2-1, with TRBD2 identical over 11 bases. This CDR3 region has 20 residues. The ends lost 7 bases at V and 1 base at J; junction bases unmatched: 18. Germline V gene lookup returns CDR1 MNHEY and CDR2 SMNVEV (reference sequence).